Reported below is one T cell receptor (beta chain). Its antigen target is currently unknown. No clone much larger than this one lies a single base away; base qualities are absent. This entry belongs to a study of control samples from healthy donors and cancer patients (dated by TCRdb to about 2020). The library relied on the immunoSEQ multiplex PCR assay. TCRdb retrieved this table from immuneACCESS and kept in-frame rearrangements only. Not all clones are present; in checked studies, unresolved V genes account for under half, and no reason is known for the remainder. For this sample there are 120,000 or so clones; roughly nine tenths appear just once. Of the sample, 7.8% is held by the ten largest clones. Trimming removed 0 bases from V and 2 bases from J, leaving 7 bases between the germline ends. The CDR1 and CDR2 encoded by the germline V gene are MNHEY and SVGEGT. From the cysteine through the phenylalanine, the CDR3 covers 14 amino acids. Only CDR3 DNA is held: 42 bases, read in frame from base 1.

The sequence joins TRBV6-2 or TRBV6-3 to TRBJ1-1, with the D gene too uncertain to name. Sequences were obtained from blood. The clonotype originates from a woman aged 18-29 years in good health. The CDR3 region has the sequence CASSYSLGNTEAFF. The bases are TGTGCCAGCAGTTACTCTTTGGGCAACACTGAAGCTTTCTTT.